Listed below are T cell receptor beta chains from one sample, sequenced in a study of blood T cell repertoires in COVID-19. Clones were read by immunoSEQ multiplex PCR, and TCRdb kept only the in-frame ones, dropping some. This table has 250,000 to 400,000 clones, around 90% appearing once. The specimen was PBMCs or T cells enriched from blood (not recorded which). Every receptor here comes from a man aged 55 to 70 who had recovered from COVID-19. Both conserved end residues are part of each CDR3. The order of the fields is clone size, D gene, J gene, V gene, CDR3 DNA, CDR3 protein. A D gene is named only where the DNA matches it firmly. Not all rows give a size; the values are once, few, many and, for expanded clones, a class.

>.|TRBD2|TRBJ2-2|TRBV5-1
TGCGCCAGCAGCTTGGCCAGCGGGAGGGCCGGGGAGCTGTTTTTT
CASSLASGRAGELFF
>.|.|TRBJ1-2|TRBV28
TGTGCCAGCAGTTTATTACCCGGGTCTCTTGGCTACACCTTC
CASSLLPGSLGYTF
>.|TRBD1|TRBJ1-2|TRBV11-2
TGTGCCAGCAGCTTAGATCGGACAGGCCCACTTAACTATGGCTACACCTTC
CASSLDRTGPLNYGYTF
>.|TRBD1|TRBJ2-6|TRBV28
TGTGCCAGCAGTCTAAGGGAACAGGGGGCGATGTCTGGGGCCAACGTCCTGACTTTC
CASSLREQGAMSGANVLTF
>.|.|TRBJ1-1|TRBV30
TGTGCCAGAACCGATATCGCGGGGTACTATAACACTGAAGCTTTCTTT
CARTDIAGYYNTEAFF
>.|TRBD2|TRBJ2-3|TRBV7-9
TGTGCCAGCAGCACGGCTAGCGGGACCACCACAGATACGCAGTATTTT
CASSTASGTTTDTQYF
>.|TRBD1|TRBJ1-1|TRBV5-1
TGCGCCAGCAGCTTGGAGGGACAGGGAAGTCGAGCTTTCTTT
CASSLEGQGSRAFF
>.|TRBD2|TRBJ2-1|TRBV10-3
TGTGCCATCAGGAGGAGCGGGAGTGGTAATGAGCAGTTCTTC
CAIRRSGSGNEQFF
>.|.|TRBJ1-3|TRBV27
TGTGCCAGCAGATCCGGGACATCGAGGGGAAACACCATATATTTT
CASRSGTSRGNTIYF
>.|TRBD1|TRBJ1-4|TRBV9
TGTGCCAGCAGCCCTCGGGGACAGGGAGGCTCTAATGAAAAACTGTTTTTT
CASSPRGQGGSNEKLFF
>.|TRBD2|TRBJ2-1|TRBV7-9
TGTGCCAGCAGGCCGACCGGGACTAGCAGTGAGCAGTTCTTC
CASRPTGTSSEQFF
>.|TRBD1|TRBJ1-5|TRBV25-1
TGTGCCAGCAGTCAGACAGGGGAGCAGCCCCAGCATTTT
CASSQTGEQPQHF
>once|.|TRBJ2-5|TRBV7-3
TGTGCCAGCAGCCAGGGAACGGGAGAGACCCAGTACTTC
CASSQGTGETQYF
>.|.|TRBJ1-1|TRBV5-1
TGCGCCAGCAGCTTTTTTGGTCCGGGGACTGAAGCTTTCTTT
CASSFFGPGTEAFF
>.|.|TRBJ1-2|TRBV7-2
TGTGCCAGCAGCTTAGAGATGCGGCAGCCCTACACCTTC
CASSLEMRQPYTF
>once|TRBD2|TRBJ2-1|TRBV5-1
TGCGCCAGCAGCATGGGGACTAGCGGGAGTGCGGTCAATGAGCAGTTCTTC
CASSMGTSGSAVNEQFF
>.|TRBD2|TRBJ2-7|TRBV6-5
TGTGCCAGCAGGCCCAGAAGCGGGAGGAACTACGAGCAGTACTTC
CASRPRSGRNYEQYF
>.|TRBD1|TRBJ1-6|TRBV5-1
TGCGCCAGCAGTACGGGACAGGGGTGGTCACCCCTCCACTTT
CASSTGQGWSPLHF
>.|TRBD1|TRBJ2-5|TRBV28
TGTGCCAGCAGACCTACAGGGGGCGGGGAGACCCAGTACTTC
CASRPTGGGETQYF
>.|TRBD1|TRBJ1-4|TRBV14
TGTGCCAGCAGCCAATTACAGGGGGTTGAAAAACTGTTTTTT
CASSQLQGVEKLFF
>.|TRBD1|TRBJ2-7|TRBV6-5
TGTGCCAGCAGTTGGTCGACAGGGAGCTCCTACGAGCAGTACTTC
CASSWSTGSSYEQYF
>.|.|TRBJ1-2|TRBV11-2
TGTGCCAGCAGCTTCGGGGGGGGCTATGGCTACACCTTC
CASSFGGGYGYTF
>.|TRBD1|TRBJ2-1|TRBV7-3
TGTGCCAGCAGCCCGGGACAGGGCAGGAATGAGCAGTTCTTC
CASSPGQGRNEQFF
>.|.|TRBJ1-2|TRBV6-2/TRBV6-3
TGTGCCAGCACCCCGCTTCGGGGGGACCTTAACTATGGCTACACCTTC
CASTPLRGDLNYGYTF
>.|TRBD1|TRBJ2-7|TRBV6-1
TGTGCCAGCAGTGAAGGCAGGGGGCTATCCTACGAGCAGTACTTC
CASSEGRGLSYEQYF
>.|.|TRBJ1-1|TRBV2
TGTGCCAGCAGTGTGATGGGGGGGGACACTGAAGCTTTCTTT
CASSVMGGDTEAFF
>.|TRBD2|TRBJ2-2|TRBV2
TGTGCCAGCAGTGGGACTAGCGGTTACACCGGGGAGCTGTTTTTT
CASSGTSGYTGELFF
>.|.|TRBJ1-2|TRBV7-9
TGTGCCAGCAGCTTAAACCAGGGCGCCGTGAACTATGGCTACACCTTC
CASSLNQGAVNYGYTF
>few|TRBD2|TRBJ2-1|TRBV7-3
TGTGCCAGCAGCATATTAGCGGGAGGGTACAATGAGCAGTTCTTC
CASSILAGGYNEQFF
>once|TRBD1|TRBJ1-2|TRBV30
TGTGCCTGGAGTGGGGGACAGCTTCGCTATGGCTACACCTTC
CAWSGGQLRYGYTF
>.|TRBD1|TRBJ1-5|TRBV18
TGTGCCAGCTCCCATGACAGGGGGCGTAGCAATCAGCCCCAGCATTTT
CASSHDRGRSNQPQHF
>.|.|TRBJ2-5|TRBV18
TGTGCCAGCTCACCACCCTATTCAACAGGGAGCCAAGAGACCCAGTACTTC
CASSPPYSTGSQETQYF
>once|.|TRBJ2-7|TRBV13
TGTGCCAGCAGTGCTCGGGGTAGGAGTAGTTACGAGCAGTACTTC
CASSARGRSSYEQYF
>once|TRBD1|TRBJ2-1|TRBV24-1
TGTGCCACCCACCCAGGGGGCTCGGGCAATGAGCAGTTCTTC
CATHPGGSGNEQFF
>.|.|TRBJ2-6|TRBV4-3
TGCGCCAGCAGCCAAGGGAGGCAGAACTCTGGGGCCAACGTCCTGACTTTC
CASSQGRQNSGANVLTF
>.|TRBD2|TRBJ2-3|TRBV29-1
TGCAGCGTCGTTCGGACTAGCGGCACAGATACGCAGTATTTT
CSVVRTSGTDTQYF
>.|.|TRBJ1-6|TRBV5-1
TGCGCCAGCAGCTACGCTACGGGGGGTAGCTCCTATAATTCACCCCTCCACTTT
CASSYATGGSSYNSPLHF
>.|.|TRBJ2-1|TRBV3-1/TRBV3-2
TGTGCCAGCAGCCTCGGCAATGAGCAGTTCTTC
CASSLGNEQFF
>.|.|TRBJ2-3|TRBV11-2
TGTGCCAGCAGCCTCAGGGTTGGCACAGATACGCAGTATTTT
CASSLRVGTDTQYF
>.|.|TRBJ2-7|TRBV9
TGTGCCAGCAGCGTAGATGGCGAGCGGCTCAACGAGCAGTACTTC
CASSVDGERLNEQYF
>.|TRBD1|TRBJ1-1|TRBV5-1
TGCGCCAGCAGCTTGGCGGGACAGAAAAACACTGAAGCTTTCTTT
CASSLAGQKNTEAFF
>.|.|TRBJ2-1|TRBV6-5
TGTGCCAGCAGTTATCGGGACTCCTACAATGAGCAGTTCTTC
CASSYRDSYNEQFF
>.|TRBD1|TRBJ1-4|TRBV7-3
TGTGCCAGCAGCTTAGGGGGACAGGCAGGGGAAAAACTGTTTTTT
CASSLGGQAGEKLFF
>.|TRBD1|TRBJ2-3|TRBV6-2/TRBV6-3
TGTGCCAGCAGTTACTCGTTGGGACAGGGACTTTTTGCTAGCACAGATACGCAGTATTTT
CASSYSLGQGLFASTDTQYF
>.|.|TRBJ2-5|TRBV5-1
TGCGCCAGCAGCTTTGGGGGGACGGAGACCCAGTACTTC
CASSFGGTETQYF
>.|TRBD1|TRBJ1-5|TRBV2
TGTGCCAACTCACAGGGGCTCGATCAGCCCCAGCATTTT
CANSQGLDQPQHF
>once|.|TRBJ2-3|TRBV30
TGTGCCTGGAGAAATTGCAGGAACCCAGATACGCAGTATTTT
CAWRNCRNPDTQYF